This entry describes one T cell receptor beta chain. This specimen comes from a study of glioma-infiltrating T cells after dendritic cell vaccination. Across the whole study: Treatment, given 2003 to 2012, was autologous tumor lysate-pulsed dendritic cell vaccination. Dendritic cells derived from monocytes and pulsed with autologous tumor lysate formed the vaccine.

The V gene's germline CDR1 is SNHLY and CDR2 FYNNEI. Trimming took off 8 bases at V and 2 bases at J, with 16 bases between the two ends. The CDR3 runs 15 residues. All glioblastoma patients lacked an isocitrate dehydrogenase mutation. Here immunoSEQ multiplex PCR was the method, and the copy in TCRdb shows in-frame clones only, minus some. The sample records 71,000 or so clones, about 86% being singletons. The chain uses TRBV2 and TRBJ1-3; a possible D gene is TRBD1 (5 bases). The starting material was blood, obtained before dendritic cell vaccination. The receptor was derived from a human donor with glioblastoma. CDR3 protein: CASRKGATAGNTIYF. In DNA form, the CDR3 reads TGTGCCAGCCGGAAAGGGGCCACGGCTGGAAACACCATATATTTT.